These 3 T cell receptor beta chains share one sample of origin, sequenced in a study of cytomegalovirus exposure and HLA in healthy donors. The PCR employed 60 Vbeta primers together with 13 Jbeta primers. Repertoires were generated with immunoSEQ multiplex PCR, while TCRdb's copy carries only in-frame clones and drops some. Its clone listing holds 70,000 to 80,000 clones. Sequencing was performed on PBMCs. These receptor sequences come from a man aged 40-55 years in good health and CMV-seronegative.

V gene TRBV5-1 combines with J gene TRBJ2-3; 11 nucleotides agree with TRBD2. The V gene's germline CDR1 is SGHRS and CDR2 YFSETQ. V shed 0 bases, J shed 1 base, and the junction held 1 base outside the gene matches. This CDR3 has 16 residues. Here the CDR3 DNA reads TGCGCCAGCAGCTTGGTGACTAGCGGGGGCACAGATACGCAGTATTTT. As protein: CASSLVTSGGTDTQYF.

About this clone itself: Other DNA sequences in the same sample also yield this CDR3. The chain links TRBV4-1 to TRBJ2-2; unclear D gene. In germline, CDR1 is MGHRA, CDR2 YSYEKL. V was clipped by 0 bases and J by 0 bases, with 8 bases between them. The CDR3 is 16 amino acids. CDR3 sequence: CASSQEGGPNTGELFF. DNA of the CDR3: TGCGCCAGCAGCCAAGAAGGCGGCCCGAACACCGGGGAGCTGTTTTTT.

This chain uses TRBV5-1 with TRBJ1-6, with 7 bases fitting TRBD1. Germline CDR1 SGHRS, CDR2 YFSETQ. Trimming cost V 4 bases and J 8 bases; bases outside gene matches: 9. The CDR3 length is 15 residues. The CDR3: CASSRPTGKDSPLHF. The DNA for the CDR3 is TGCGCCAGCAGCAGGCCGACAGGGAAAGATTCACCCCTCCACTTT.